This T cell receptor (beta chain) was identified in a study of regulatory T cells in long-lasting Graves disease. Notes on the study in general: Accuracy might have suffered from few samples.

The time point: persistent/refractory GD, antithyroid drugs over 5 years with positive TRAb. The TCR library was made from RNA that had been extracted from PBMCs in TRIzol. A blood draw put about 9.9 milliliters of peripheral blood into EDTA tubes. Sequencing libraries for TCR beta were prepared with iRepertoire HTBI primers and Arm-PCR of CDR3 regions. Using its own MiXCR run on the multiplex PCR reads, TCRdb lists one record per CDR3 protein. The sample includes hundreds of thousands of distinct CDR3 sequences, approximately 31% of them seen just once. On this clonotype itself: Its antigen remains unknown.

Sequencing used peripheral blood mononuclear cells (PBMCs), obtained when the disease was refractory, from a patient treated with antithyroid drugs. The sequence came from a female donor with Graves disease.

The CDR3 bases are TGTGCCAGCAGCCAAGCCGGGGGCAAGGCTTTCTTT. It specifies CASSQAGGKAFF. The rearrangement joins TRBV14 to TRBJ1-1, with D perhaps TRBD1 (6 bases). Germline-derived CDR1 and CDR2 are SGHDN and FVKESK. Trimming shortened V by 1 base and J by 11 bases, and 11 bases separated the two germline ends. This CDR3 comprises 12 residues.